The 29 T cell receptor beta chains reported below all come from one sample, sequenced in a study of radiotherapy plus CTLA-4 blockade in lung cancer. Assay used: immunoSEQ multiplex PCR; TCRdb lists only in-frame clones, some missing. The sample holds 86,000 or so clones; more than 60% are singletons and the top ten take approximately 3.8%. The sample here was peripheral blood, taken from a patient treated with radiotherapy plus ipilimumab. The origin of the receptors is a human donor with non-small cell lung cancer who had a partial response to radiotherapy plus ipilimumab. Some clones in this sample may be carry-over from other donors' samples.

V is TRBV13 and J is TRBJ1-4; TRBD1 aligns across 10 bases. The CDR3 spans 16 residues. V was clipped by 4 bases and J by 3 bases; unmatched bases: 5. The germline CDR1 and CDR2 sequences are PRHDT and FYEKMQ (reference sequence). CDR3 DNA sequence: TGTGCCAGCAGCTCCCGGGACAGGGGCCCTAATGAAAAACTGTTTTTT. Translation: CASSSRDRGPNEKLFF.

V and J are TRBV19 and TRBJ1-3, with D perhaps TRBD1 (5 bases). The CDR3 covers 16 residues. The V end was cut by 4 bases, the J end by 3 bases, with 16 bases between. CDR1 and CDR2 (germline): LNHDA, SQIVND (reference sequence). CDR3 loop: CASSTLVGTFGNTIYF. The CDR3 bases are TGTGCCAGTAGTACCCTCGTGGGGACTTTTGGAAACACCATATATTTT.

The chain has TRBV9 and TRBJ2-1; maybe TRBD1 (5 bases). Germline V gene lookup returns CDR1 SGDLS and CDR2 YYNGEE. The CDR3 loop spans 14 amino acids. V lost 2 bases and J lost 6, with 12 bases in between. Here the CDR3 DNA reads TGTGCCAGCAGCGTCGACACTCAGGGCAATGAGCAGTTCTTC. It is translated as CASSVDTQGNEQFF.

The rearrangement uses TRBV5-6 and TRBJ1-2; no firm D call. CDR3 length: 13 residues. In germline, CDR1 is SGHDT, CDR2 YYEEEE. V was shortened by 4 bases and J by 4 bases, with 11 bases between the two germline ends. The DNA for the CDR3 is TGTGCCAGCAGCCCCACGGGAATCTATGGCTACACCTTC. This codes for CASSPTGIYGYTF.

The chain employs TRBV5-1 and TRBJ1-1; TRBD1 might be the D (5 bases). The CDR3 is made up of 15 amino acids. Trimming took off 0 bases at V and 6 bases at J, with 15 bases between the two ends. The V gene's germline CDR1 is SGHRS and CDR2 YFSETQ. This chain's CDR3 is CASSLAGGLEAEAFF. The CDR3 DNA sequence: TGCGCCAGCAGCTTGGCCGGGGGGTTAGAGGCTGAAGCTTTCTTT.

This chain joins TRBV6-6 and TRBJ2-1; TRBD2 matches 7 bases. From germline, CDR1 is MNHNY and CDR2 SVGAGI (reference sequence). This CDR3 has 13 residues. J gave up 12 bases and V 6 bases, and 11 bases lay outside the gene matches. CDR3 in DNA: TGTGCCAGCAGACCCGGGACTAACTTTCGGCAGTTCTTC. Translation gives CASRPGTNFRQFF.

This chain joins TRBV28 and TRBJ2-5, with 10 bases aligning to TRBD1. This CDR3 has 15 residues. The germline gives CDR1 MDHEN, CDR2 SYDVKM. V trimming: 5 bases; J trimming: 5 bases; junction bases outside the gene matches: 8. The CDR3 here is CASSARGTGDETQYF. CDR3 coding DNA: TGTGCCAGCAGTGCTCGGGGGACAGGGGATGAGACCCAGTACTTC.

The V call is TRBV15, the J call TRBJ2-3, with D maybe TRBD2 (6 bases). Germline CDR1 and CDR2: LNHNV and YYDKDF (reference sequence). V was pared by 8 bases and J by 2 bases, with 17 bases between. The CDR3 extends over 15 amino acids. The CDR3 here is CATSRGRGNTDTQYF. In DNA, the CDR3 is TGTGCCACCTCTCGGGGCCGCGGGAACACAGATACGCAGTATTTT. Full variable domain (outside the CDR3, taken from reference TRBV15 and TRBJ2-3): DAMVIQNPRYQVTQFGKPVTLSCSQTLNHNVMYWYQQKSSQAPKLLFHYYDKDFNNEADTPDNFQSRRPNTSFCFLDIRSPGLGDTAMYLCATSRGRGNTDTQYFGPGTRLTVL.

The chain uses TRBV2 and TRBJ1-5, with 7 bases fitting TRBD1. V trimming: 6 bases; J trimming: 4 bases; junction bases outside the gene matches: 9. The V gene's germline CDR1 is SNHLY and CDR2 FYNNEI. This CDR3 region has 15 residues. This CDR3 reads CASREGWDSNQPQHF. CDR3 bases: TGTGCCAGCAGGGAGGGTTGGGACAGTAATCAGCCCCAGCATTTT. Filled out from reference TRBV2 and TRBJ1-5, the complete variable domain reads EPEVTQTPSHQVTQMGQEVILRCVPISNHLYFYWYRQILGQKVEFLVSFYNNEISEKSEIFDDQFSVERPDGSNFTLKIRSTKLEDSAMYFCASREGWDSNQPQHFGDGTRLSIL.

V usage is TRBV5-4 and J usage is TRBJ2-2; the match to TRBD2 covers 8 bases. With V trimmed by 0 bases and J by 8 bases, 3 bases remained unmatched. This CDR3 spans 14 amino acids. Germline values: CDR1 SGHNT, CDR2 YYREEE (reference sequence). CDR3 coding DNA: TGTGCCAGCAGCTTGGAGCGGGAGTGGGGGGAGCTGTTTTTT. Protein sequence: CASSLEREWGELFF.

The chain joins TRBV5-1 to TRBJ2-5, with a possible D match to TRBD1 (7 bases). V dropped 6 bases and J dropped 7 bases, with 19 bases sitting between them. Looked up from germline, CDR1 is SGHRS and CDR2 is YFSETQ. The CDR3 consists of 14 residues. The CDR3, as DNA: TGCGCCAGCAAGATTCAGGGGGGCCCAGGGACCCAGTACTTC. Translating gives CASKIQGGPGTQYF.

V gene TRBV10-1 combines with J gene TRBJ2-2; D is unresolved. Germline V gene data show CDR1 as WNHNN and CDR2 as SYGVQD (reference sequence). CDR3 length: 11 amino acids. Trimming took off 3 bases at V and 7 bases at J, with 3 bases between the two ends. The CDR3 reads CASSDSGELFF. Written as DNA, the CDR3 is TGCGCCAGCAGTGATAGCGGGGAGCTGTTTTTT.

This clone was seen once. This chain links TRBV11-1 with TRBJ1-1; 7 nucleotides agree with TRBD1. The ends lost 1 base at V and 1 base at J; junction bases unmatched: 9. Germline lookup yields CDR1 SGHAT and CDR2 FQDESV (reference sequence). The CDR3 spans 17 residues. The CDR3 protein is CASSLGEENRGNTEAFF. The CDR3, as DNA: TGTGCCAGCAGCTTAGGAGAAGAGAACAGGGGGAACACTGAAGCTTTCTTT.

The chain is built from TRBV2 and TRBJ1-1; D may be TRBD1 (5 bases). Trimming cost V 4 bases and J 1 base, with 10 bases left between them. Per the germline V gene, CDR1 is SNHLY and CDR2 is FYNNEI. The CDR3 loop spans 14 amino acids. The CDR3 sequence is CASSAPRENTEAFF. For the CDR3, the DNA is TGTGCCAGCAGTGCACCCAGGGAGAACACTGAAGCTTTCTTT.

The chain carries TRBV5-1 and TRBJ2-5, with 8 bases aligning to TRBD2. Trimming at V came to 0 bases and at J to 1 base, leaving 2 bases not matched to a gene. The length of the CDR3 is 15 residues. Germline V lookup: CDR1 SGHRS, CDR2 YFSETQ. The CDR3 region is CASSLGLAFQETQYF. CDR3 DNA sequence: TGCGCCAGCAGCTTGGGACTAGCGTTCCAAGAGACCCAGTACTTC.

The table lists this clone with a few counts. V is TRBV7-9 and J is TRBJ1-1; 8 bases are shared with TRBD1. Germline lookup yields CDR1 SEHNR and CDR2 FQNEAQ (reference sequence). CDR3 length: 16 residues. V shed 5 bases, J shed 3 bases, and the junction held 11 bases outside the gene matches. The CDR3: CASSQGRTGLDTEAFF. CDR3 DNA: TGTGCCAGCAGCCAAGGGAGGACAGGGCTCGACACTGAAGCTTTCTTT.

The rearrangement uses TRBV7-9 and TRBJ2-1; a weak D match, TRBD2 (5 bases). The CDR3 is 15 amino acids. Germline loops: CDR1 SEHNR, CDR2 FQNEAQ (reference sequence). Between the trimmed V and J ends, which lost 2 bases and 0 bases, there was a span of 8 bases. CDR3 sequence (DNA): TGTGCCAGCAGCTTAATGGGGAGCTCCTACAATGAGCAGTTCTTC. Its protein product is CASSLMGSSYNEQFF.

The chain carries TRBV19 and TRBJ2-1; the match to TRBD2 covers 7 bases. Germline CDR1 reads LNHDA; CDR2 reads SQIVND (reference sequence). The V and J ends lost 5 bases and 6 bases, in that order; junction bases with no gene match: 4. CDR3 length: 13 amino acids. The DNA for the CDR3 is TGTGCCAGTAGTTTCGGACTAGTCAATGAGCAGTTCTTC. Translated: CASSFGLVNEQFF.

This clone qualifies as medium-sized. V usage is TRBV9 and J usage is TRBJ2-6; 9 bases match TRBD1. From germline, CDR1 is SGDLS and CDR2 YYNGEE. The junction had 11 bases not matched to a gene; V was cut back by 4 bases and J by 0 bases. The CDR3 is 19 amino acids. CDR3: CASSPGAGTGSSGANVLTF. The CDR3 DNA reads TGTGCCAGCAGCCCAGGTGCCGGGACAGGGAGCTCTGGGGCCAACGTCCTGACTTTC.

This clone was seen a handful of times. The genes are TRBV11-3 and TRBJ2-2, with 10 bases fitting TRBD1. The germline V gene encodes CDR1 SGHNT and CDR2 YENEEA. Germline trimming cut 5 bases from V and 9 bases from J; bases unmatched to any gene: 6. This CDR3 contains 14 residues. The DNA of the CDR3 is TGTGCCAGCAGCGCCGGGACAGGGGTGAGGGAGCTGTTTTTT. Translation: CASSAGTGVRELFF. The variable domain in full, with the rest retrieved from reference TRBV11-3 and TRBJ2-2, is EAGVVQSPRYKIIEKKQPVAFWCNPISGHNTLYWYLQNLGQGPELLIRYENEEAVDDSQLPKDRFSAERLKGVDSTLKIQPAELGDSAVYLCASSAGTGVRELFFGEGSRLTVL.

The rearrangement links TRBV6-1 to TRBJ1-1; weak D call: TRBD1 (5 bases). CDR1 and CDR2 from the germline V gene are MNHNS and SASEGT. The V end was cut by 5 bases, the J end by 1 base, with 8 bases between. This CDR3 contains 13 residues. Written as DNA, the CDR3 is TGTGCCAGCAGTTCAACAGGGAACACTGAAGCTTTCTTT. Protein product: CASSSTGNTEAFF.

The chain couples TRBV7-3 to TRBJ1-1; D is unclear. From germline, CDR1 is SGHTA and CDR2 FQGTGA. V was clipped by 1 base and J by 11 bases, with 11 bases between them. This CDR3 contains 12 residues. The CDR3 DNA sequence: TGTGCCAGCAGCTTAATCGGGGATCGGGCTTTCTTT. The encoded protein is CASSLIGDRAFF.

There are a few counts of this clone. CDR3 in DNA: TGCAGTGCTTCAAACTACAATGAGCAGTTCTTC. Translation gives CSASNYNEQFF. The chain combines TRBV20-1 with TRBJ2-1; D is uncertain. CDR1 DFQATT and CDR2 SNEGSKA come from the germline V gene (reference sequence). This CDR3 region has 11 residues. Trimming cost V 5 bases and J 3 bases, with 5 bases left between them.

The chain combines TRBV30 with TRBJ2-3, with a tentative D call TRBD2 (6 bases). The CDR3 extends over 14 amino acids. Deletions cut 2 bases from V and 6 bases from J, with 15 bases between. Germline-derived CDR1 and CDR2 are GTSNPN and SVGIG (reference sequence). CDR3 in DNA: TGTGCCTGGAGTTTAGCGGACCTGAGGGATACGCAGTATTTT. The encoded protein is CAWSLADLRDTQYF.

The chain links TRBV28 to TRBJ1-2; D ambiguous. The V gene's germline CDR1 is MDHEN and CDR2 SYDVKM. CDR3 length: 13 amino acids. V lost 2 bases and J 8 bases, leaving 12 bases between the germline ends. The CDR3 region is CASSLLPIWGYTF. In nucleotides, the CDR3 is TGTGCCAGCAGTTTACTCCCTATTTGGGGCTACACCTTC.

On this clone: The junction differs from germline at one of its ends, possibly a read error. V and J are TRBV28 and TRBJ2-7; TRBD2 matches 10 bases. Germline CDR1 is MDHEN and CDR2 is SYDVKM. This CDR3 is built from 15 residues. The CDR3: CASSTTTSGQLFTPF. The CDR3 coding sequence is TGTGCCAGCAGTACCACGACTAGCGGGCAACTCTTCACCCCGTTC.

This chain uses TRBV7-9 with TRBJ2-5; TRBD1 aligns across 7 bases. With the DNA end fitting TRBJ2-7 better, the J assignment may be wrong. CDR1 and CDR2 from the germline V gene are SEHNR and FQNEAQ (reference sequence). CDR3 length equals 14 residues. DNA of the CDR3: TGTGCCAGCAGCTTCCAGGGGGAAGGCTACGAGCAGTACTTC. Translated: CASSFQGEGYEQYF.

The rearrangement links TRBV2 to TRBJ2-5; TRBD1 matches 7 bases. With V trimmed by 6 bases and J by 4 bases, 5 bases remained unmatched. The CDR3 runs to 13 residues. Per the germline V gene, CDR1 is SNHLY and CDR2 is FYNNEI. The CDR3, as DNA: TGTGCCAGCAGAAGGGGGCAAGTAGAGACCCAGTACTTC. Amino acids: CASRRGQVETQYF.

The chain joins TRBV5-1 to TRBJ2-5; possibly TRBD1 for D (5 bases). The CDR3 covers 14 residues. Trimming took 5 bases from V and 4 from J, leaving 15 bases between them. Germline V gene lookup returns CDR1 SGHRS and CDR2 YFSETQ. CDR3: CASRGQPVGETQYF. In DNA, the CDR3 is TGCGCCAGCAGAGGACAACCAGTGGGAGAGACCCAGTACTTC.